Reported below is one TCR beta chain. The data belong to a study of T cell changes during pregnancy in multiple sclerosis. The CDR3 has 18 residues. V lost 2 bases and J lost 0, with 17 bases in between. Germline V gene sequence: CDR1 MNHEY, CDR2 SMNVEV (reference sequence). TCRdb's table, derived via immunoSEQ multiplex PCR, lists solely in-frame clones and lacks some. The repertoire includes some 22,000 clones, 87% of them detected once, and roughly 8% sits in the top ten. The chain uses TRBV27 and TRBJ1-5; the D gene is possibly TRBD1 (6 bases). This clonotype was obtained from a female donor with multiple sclerosis, enrolled in a pregnancy study. Sequencing used CD8+ T cells from peripheral blood mononuclear cells, obtained after pregnancy. The CDR3 reads CASSLGSQGPYSNQPQHF. DNA for the CDR3: TGTGCCAGCAGTTTAGGGTCCCAGGGGCCCTATAGCAATCAGCCCCAGCATTTT.